These 27 T cell receptor beta chains were sequenced from one sample in a study of blood T cell repertoires in COVID-19. This table comes from immunoSEQ multiplex PCR, and its TCRdb copy is limited to in-frame clones, with some not included. This repertoire shows hundreds of thousands of clones, 86% found once; its top ten account for over 1.1%. The source material was peripheral blood. The receptors here all came from a woman aged 25 to 45 with active or convalescent COVID-19.

This chain uses TRBV6-4 with TRBJ1-1; maybe TRBD1 (5 bases). The CDR3 sequence is 13 residues long. Germline V gene lookup returns CDR1 MRHNA and CDR2 SNTAGT. Between the trimmed V and J ends, which lost 6 bases and 2 bases, there was a span of 10 bases. Here the CDR3 DNA reads TGTGCCAGCAGGCGGGGCCGCAACACTGAAGCTTTCTTT. As protein: CASRRGRNTEAFF.

This clone was seen only once. V is TRBV20-1 and J is TRBJ2-7; the match to TRBD2 covers 7 bases. CDR3 length: 12 residues. Trimming took 3 bases from V and 2 from J; bases not matched to a gene: 1. Per germline, CDR1 DFQATT and CDR2 SNEGSKA (reference sequence). DNA for the CDR3: TGCAGTGCTAGTGCGGGGGCCTACGAGCAGTACTTC. Its protein product is CSASAGAYEQYF.

V is TRBV5-8 and J is TRBJ1-1; the D is unclear. The germline V gene encodes CDR1 SGHTS and CDR2 YDEGEE. The CDR3 is made up of 15 amino acids. Deletions cut 3 bases from V and 0 bases from J, with 12 bases between. Written as DNA, the CDR3 is TGTGCCAGCAGCTCCGGCGGGGTTTTGAACACTGAAGCTTTCTTT. It codes for CASSSGGVLNTEAFF.

The V gene is TRBV7-7, the J gene TRBJ2-3; TRBD2 matches 8 bases. The CDR3 extends over 15 amino acids. Germline CDR1 reads SSHAT; CDR2 reads FNYEAQ (reference sequence). The V gene end was trimmed by 1 base and the J gene end by 1 base; junction bases not matched to a gene: 1. The CDR3 sequence: CASSLVGGGTDTQYF. Here the CDR3 DNA reads TGTGCCAGCAGCTTAGTCGGGGGGGGCACAGATACGCAGTATTTT.

The table lists this clone with a count of one. The V gene is TRBV27, the J gene TRBJ1-3; D is possibly TRBD1 (6 bases). V dropped 4 bases and J dropped 2 bases, with 6 bases sitting between them. The CDR3 runs to 13 residues. Germline assignment: CDR1 MNHEY and CDR2 SMNVEV (reference sequence). This CDR3 reads CASSYRAGNTIYF. In nucleotides, the CDR3 is TGTGCCAGCAGTTACAGGGCTGGAAACACCATATATTTT.

The rearrangement links TRBV28 to TRBJ2-7; D may be TRBD2 (5 bases). The V end lost 2 bases, the J end lost 4 bases, and 9 bases lay between the germline ends. The CDR3 is made up of 13 amino acids. Germline V gene lookup returns CDR1 MDHEN and CDR2 SYDVKM. The CDR3 spells CASSLAGIYEQYF. The CDR3 DNA follows: TGTGCCAGCAGTTTAGCCGGGATTTACGAGCAGTACTTC.

The V call is TRBV5-4, the J call TRBJ2-5, with 12 nucleotides matching TRBD1. With V trimmed by 5 bases and J by 5 bases, 10 bases remained unmatched. The germline V gene encodes CDR1 SGHNT and CDR2 YYREEE (reference sequence). The CDR3 has 16 residues. CDR3 coding DNA: TGTGCCAGCAGGATGGGGACAGGGGGCGCCGGGGAGACCCAGTACTTC. Amino acid sequence: CASRMGTGGAGETQYF.

J is TRBJ2-2 and V is TRBV12-5; 11 nucleotides line up with TRBD2. This CDR3 has 17 residues. J gave up 6 bases and V 5 bases, and 11 bases lay outside the gene matches. CDR1 is LGHNT and CDR2 is FRNRAP in the germline V gene. CDR3 bases: TGTGCTAGTGGTCCGGGAATTAGCGGGGGGGCCCCCGGGGAGCTGTTTTTT. Translation: CASGPGISGGAPGELFF.

In this sample, this clone turned up a few times. DNA of the CDR3: TGTGCCAGCAGCCCCACCCGGGGATTGGGCTACACCTTC. It specifies CASSPTRGLGYTF. This chain connects TRBV12-3 or TRBV12-4 to TRBJ1-2; no definite D call. The CDR3 covers 13 residues. Trimming cost V 6 bases and J 8 bases, with 16 bases left between them.

This clone was seen a single time. The chain links TRBV7-2 to TRBJ2-1; tentatively, D is TRBD2 (5 bases). CDR1 is SGHTA, CDR2 FQGNSA, per germline. The V gene lost 4 bases and the J gene lost 7 bases, with 17 bases spanning the gap. CDR3 size: 15 residues. The CDR3 nucleotides read TGTGCCAGCAGCTCTTCTCGTGGGAGTAGGAATGAGCAGTTCTTC. It encodes CASSSSRGSRNEQFF.

The chain employs TRBV29-1 and TRBJ2-7; 7 positions match TRBD2. With 4 bases clipped from V and 1 base from J, the junction kept 7 bases outside the gene matches. The CDR3 is made up of 14 amino acids. Germline V gene lookup returns CDR1 SQVTM and CDR2 ANQGSEA. This CDR3 reads CSVGGGRSSYEQYF. The CDR3 DNA reads TGCAGCGTTGGGGGAGGGAGGAGTTCCTACGAGCAGTACTTC.

This chain uses TRBV27 with TRBJ1-4; no clear D gene. V was pared by 2 bases and J by 4 bases, with 8 bases between. The CDR3 runs to 14 residues. Germline lookup yields CDR1 MNHEY and CDR2 SMNVEV (reference sequence). In DNA, the CDR3 is TGTGCCAGCAGTTTAATGCCACTTAATGAAAAACTGTTTTTT. Translated: CASSLMPLNEKLFF.

This clone appeared a few times. The CDR3 DNA follows: TGTGCCAGCAGTGGGCTGACAGGGTACAATGAGCAGTTCTTC. Its translation is CASSGLTGYNEQFF. The chain uses TRBV2 and TRBJ2-1; 7 positions agree with TRBD1. This CDR3 comprises 14 residues. Germline V lookup: CDR1 SNHLY, CDR2 FYNNEI. V was pared by 4 bases and J by 4 bases, with 4 bases of the junction left unmatched.

J is TRBJ2-3 and V is TRBV19; 14 nucleotides agree with TRBD2. CDR1 is LNHDA and CDR2 is SQIVND in the germline V gene (reference sequence). The J segment lost 4 bases and the V segment lost 4 bases, leaving 1 base of the junction unmatched. The CDR3 spans 15 residues. CDR3 nucleotide sequence: TGTGCCAGTAGTACGGGACTAGCGGGAGCAGATACGCAGTATTTT. This sequence encodes CASSTGLAGADTQYF.

This clone was picked up a small number of times. The rearrangement joins TRBV4-2 to TRBJ1-2, with D uncertain. This CDR3 is 14 amino acids long. From germline, CDR1 is LGHNA and CDR2 YNFKEQ. V was trimmed by 1 base and J by 3 bases, leaving 9 bases between them. The CDR3 sequence: CASSQAREYYGYTF. The CDR3 bases are TGTGCCAGCAGCCAAGCCCGGGAGTACTATGGCTACACCTTC.

The V and J genes are TRBV5-1 and TRBJ2-3, with a tentative D call TRBD2 (6 bases). V lost 9 bases and J lost 0, with 14 bases in between. Germline V gene data show CDR1 as SGHRS and CDR2 as YFSETQ. There are 14 residues in the CDR3. The CDR3 sequence is CATRGSGSTDTQYF. The CDR3 coding sequence is TGCGCCACCCGAGGGAGCGGGAGCACAGATACGCAGTATTTT.

The gene calls are TRBV5-1 and TRBJ2-7; 10 positions match TRBD2. CDR1 and CDR2 (germline): SGHRS, YFSETQ. There are 15 residues in the CDR3. V lost 6 bases to trimming and J lost 2 bases; unmatched junction nucleotides: 8. CDR3 protein: CASTLRTSGPYEQYF. The CDR3 DNA is TGCGCCAGCACTCTCCGGACTAGCGGTCCCTACGAGCAGTACTTC. Drawing the rest from reference TRBV5-1 and TRBJ2-7, the complete variable domain is KAGVTQTPRYLIKTRGQQVTLSCSPISGHRSVSWYQQTPGQGLQFLFEYFSETQRNKGNFPGRFSGRQFSNSRSEMNVSTLELGDSALYLCASTLRTSGPYEQYFGPGTRLTVT.

The chain recombines TRBV6-5 with TRBJ1-6; D may be TRBD1 (6 bases). CDR1 MNHEY and CDR2 SVGAGI come from the germline V gene. Between the trimmed V and J ends, which lost 6 bases and 9 bases, there was a span of 18 bases. This CDR3 comprises 15 residues. CDR3 in amino acids: CASSPTGSQGSPLHF. The CDR3 DNA reads TGTGCCAGCAGCCCGACAGGTTCGCAAGGTTCACCCCTCCACTTT.

The rearrangement uses TRBV5-1 and TRBJ2-7, with 10 bases fitting TRBD1. The germline gives CDR1 SGHRS, CDR2 YFSETQ. CDR3 size: 14 residues. Trimming cost V 4 bases and J 4 bases; bases outside gene matches: 5. In DNA form, the CDR3 reads TGCGCCAGCAGCGTCGGGACAGGGGATTACGAGCAGTACTTC. It is translated as CASSVGTGDYEQYF.

The rearrangement links TRBV7-2 to TRBJ1-4, with D perhaps matching TRBD1 (6 bases). This CDR3 contains 15 residues. With 5 bases removed from V and 0 bases from J, the gap between germline ends came to 10 bases. Germline lookup yields CDR1 SGHTA and CDR2 FQGNSA. CDR3 DNA: TGTGCCAGCAGCAACAGGGTTGCAACTAATGAAAAACTGTTTTTT. It translates to CASSNRVATNEKLFF.

The chain couples TRBV5-5 to TRBJ1-2; D gene unclear. Germline V gene lookup returns CDR1 SGHKS and CDR2 YYEKEE (reference sequence). The V end lost 0 bases, the J end lost 6 bases, and 9 bases lay between the germline ends. The CDR3 spans 13 residues. Here the CDR3 DNA reads TGTGCCAGCAGCTTGGGCCAGATGGATGGCTACACCTTC. As protein: CASSLGQMDGYTF. Filled out from reference TRBV5-5 and TRBJ1-2, the complete variable domain reads DAGVTQSPTHLIKTRGQQVTLRCSPISGHKSVSWYQQVLGQGPQFIFQYYEKEERGRGNFPDRFSARQFPNYSSELNVNALLLGDSALYLCASSLGQMDGYTFGSGTRLTVV.

Only one count was recorded for this clone. This sequence joins TRBV3-1 (or the pseudogene TRBV3-2) and TRBJ2-1; 8 nucleotides line up with TRBD2. V gave up 4 bases and J gave up 1 base; unmatched junction bases: 9. CDR3 length: 17 residues. CDR1 is LGHDT and CDR2 is YNNKEL in the germline V gene (reference sequence). This chain's CDR3 is CASSLQPGLVSYNEQFF. The DNA for the CDR3 is TGTGCCAGCAGCCTGCAACCGGGACTAGTATCCTACAATGAGCAGTTCTTC.

The J gene is TRBJ2-1, the V gene TRBV7-8; 15 nucleotides agree with TRBD2. This CDR3 spans 18 amino acids. Per germline, CDR1 SGHVS and CDR2 FQNEAQ. V was clipped by 4 bases and J by 6 bases; unmatched bases: 10. Written as DNA, the CDR3 is TGTGCCAGCAGCTATGGACTAGCGGGGGGGCCAGCAATCAATGAGCAGTTCTTC. It encodes CASSYGLAGGPAINEQFF.

V gene TRBV5-1 combines with J gene TRBJ1-2, with 7 bases that match TRBD1. The CDR3 is made up of 15 amino acids. Germline values: CDR1 SGHRS, CDR2 YFSETQ. The trim removed 0 bases at V and 7 bases at J, leaving 9 bases unmatched. Written as DNA, the CDR3 is TGCGCCAGCAGCTTGGTACAGGGGCCTTCTATTGGCTACACCTTC. Residues: CASSLVQGPSIGYTF.

This chain links TRBV18 with TRBJ1-1, with D maybe TRBD1 (6 bases). Between the trimmed V and J ends, which lost 0 bases and 3 bases, there was a span of 17 bases. The CDR3 runs to 17 residues. The V gene's germline CDR1 is KGHSH and CDR2 LQKENI. The CDR3: CASSPPKSGGWYTEAFF. Here the CDR3 DNA reads TGTGCCAGCTCACCACCTAAGTCGGGGGGCTGGTACACTGAAGCTTTCTTT.

The rearrangement uses TRBV6-6 and TRBJ1-3; 7 positions match TRBD1. J lost 4 bases, V lost 6 bases, and 6 bases had no gene match. CDR1 MNHNY and CDR2 SVGAGI come from the germline V gene (reference sequence). This CDR3 has 14 residues. The CDR3 DNA reads as TGTGCCAGCAGGGAGACAGGGTCCGGAAACACCATATATTTT. It translates to CASRETGSGNTIYF.

The V and J genes are TRBV15 and TRBJ1-6; TRBD1 might be the D (5 bases). In germline, CDR1 is LNHNV, CDR2 YYDKDF (reference sequence). CDR3 length: 15 amino acids. The V and J ends lost 2 bases and 4 bases respectively, with 9 bases between them. The CDR3 sequence is CATSRYPGYNSPLHF. The CDR3 coding sequence is TGTGCCACCAGCAGATACCCAGGGTATAATTCACCCCTCCACTTT.